The T cell receptor beta chain under discussion was sequenced for a study of siplizumab effects on memory and regulatory T cells. Remarks on this clone: Its antigen remains unknown.

CDR1 is KGHSH and CDR2 is LQKENI in the germline V gene. This CDR3 is 16 amino acids long. The trim removed 3 bases at V and 0 bases at J, leaving 7 bases unmatched. Per sample, 75,000 to 100,000 TCR templates underwent assay. Generated by immunoSEQ multiplex PCR, the TCRdb table keeps only in-frame clones and is missing some. The sample lists 100,000 or so clones, around 93% occurring once. General study findings and limits: Under siplizumab, an average around 66% of mappable alloreactive CD4+ clones were Treg-derived, compared with more than 25% in controls.

The sequence was obtained from a human donor in good health. Sequencing was performed on CD4+ T cells sorted from blood. The chain has TRBV18 and TRBJ1-1, with 7 bases lining up with TRBD1. CDR3 loop: CASSPNTGALNTEAFF. The CDR3 nucleotides are TGTGCCAGCTCACCCAATACAGGGGCCCTGAACACTGAAGCTTTCTTT. The complete variable domain, with remaining parts taken from reference TRBV18 and TRBJ1-1, reads NAGVMQNPRHLVRRRGQEARLRCSPMKGHSHVYWYRQLPEEGLKFMVYLQKENIIDESGMPKERFSAEFPKEGPSILRIQQVVRGDSAAYFCASSPNTGALNTEAFFGQGTRLTVV.